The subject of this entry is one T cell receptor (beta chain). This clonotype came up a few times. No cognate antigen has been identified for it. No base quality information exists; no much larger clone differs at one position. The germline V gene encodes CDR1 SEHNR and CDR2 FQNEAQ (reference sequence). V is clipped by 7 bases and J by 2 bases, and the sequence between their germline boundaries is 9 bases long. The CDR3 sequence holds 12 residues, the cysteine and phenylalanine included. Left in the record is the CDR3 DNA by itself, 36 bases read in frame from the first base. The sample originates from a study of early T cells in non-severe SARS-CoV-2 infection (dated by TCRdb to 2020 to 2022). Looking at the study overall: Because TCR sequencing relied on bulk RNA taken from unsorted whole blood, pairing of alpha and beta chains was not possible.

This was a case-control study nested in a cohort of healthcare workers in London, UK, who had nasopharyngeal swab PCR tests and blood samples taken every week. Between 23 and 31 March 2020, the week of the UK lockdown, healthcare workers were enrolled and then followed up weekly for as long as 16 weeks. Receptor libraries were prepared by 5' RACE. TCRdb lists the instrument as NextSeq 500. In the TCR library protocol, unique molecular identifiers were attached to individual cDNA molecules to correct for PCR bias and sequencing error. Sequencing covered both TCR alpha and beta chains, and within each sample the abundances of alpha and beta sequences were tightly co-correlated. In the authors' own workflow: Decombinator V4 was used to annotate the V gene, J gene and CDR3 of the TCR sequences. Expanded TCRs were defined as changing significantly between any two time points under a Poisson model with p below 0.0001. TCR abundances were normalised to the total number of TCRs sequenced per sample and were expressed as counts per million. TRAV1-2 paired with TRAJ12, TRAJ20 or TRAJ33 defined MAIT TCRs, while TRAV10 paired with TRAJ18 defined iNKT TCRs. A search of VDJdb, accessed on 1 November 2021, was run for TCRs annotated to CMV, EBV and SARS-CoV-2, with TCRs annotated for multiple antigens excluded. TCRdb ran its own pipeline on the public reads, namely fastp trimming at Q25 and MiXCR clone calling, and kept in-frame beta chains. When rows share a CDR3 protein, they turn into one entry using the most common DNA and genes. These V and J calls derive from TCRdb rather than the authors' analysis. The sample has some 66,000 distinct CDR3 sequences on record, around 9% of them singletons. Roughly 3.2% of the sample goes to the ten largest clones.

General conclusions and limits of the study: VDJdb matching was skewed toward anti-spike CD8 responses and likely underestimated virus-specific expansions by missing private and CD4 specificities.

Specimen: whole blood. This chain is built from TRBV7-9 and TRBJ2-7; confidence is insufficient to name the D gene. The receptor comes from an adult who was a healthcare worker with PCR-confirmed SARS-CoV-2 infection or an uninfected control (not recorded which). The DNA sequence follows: TGTGCCAGCAACTTTCGGCCCTACGAGCAGTACTTC. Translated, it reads CASNFRPYEQYF.